A single sample gave rise to the 8 T cell receptor beta chains below, sequenced in a study of blood T cell repertoires in COVID-19. TCRdb keeps only in-frame clones here, not all; method: immunoSEQ multiplex PCR. The data show about 180,000 clones, around 76% seen once. The material sequenced was peripheral blood. Receptor source: an older woman with acute or convalescent COVID-19.

This sequence joins TRBV2 and TRBJ1-2; D is perhaps TRBD1 (6 bases). In germline, CDR1 is SNHLY, CDR2 FYNNEI. The CDR3 has 14 amino acids. V was pared by 6 bases and J by 8 bases, with 19 bases between. CDR3 DNA sequence: TGTGCCAGCAGCGAAATACAGGGAGTTGGAGGCTACACCTTC. This sequence encodes CASSEIQGVGGYTF.

The chain couples TRBV7-2 to TRBJ1-5, with a tentative D call TRBD1 (5 bases). This CDR3 is built from 14 residues. Trimming cost V 3 bases and J 7 bases, with 13 bases left between them. The V gene's germline CDR1 is SGHTA and CDR2 FQGNSA. CDR3 in DNA: TGTGCCAGCAGCTTCTCAGGTTGGGGCCAGCCCCAGCATTTT. Translation: CASSFSGWGQPQHF. Combining the CDR3 with reference TRBV7-2 and TRBJ1-5 gives the whole variable domain GAGVSQSPSNKVTEKGKDVELRCDPISGHTALYWYRQSLGQGLEFLIYFQGNSAPDKSGLPSDRFSAERTGGSVSTLTIQRTQQEDSAVYLCASSFSGWGQPQHFGDGTRLSIL.

The chain joins TRBV5-5 to TRBJ2-2; 8 nucleotides align to TRBD2. The CDR3 loop spans 17 amino acids. The ends lost 1 base at V and 4 bases at J; junction bases unmatched: 9. Germline V gene sequence: CDR1 SGHKS, CDR2 YYEKEE (reference sequence). CDR3 nucleotides: TGTGCCAGCAGCTTGTGGCGTAGCGGGGTGAGCACCGGGGAGCTGTTTTTT. Its translation is CASSLWRSGVSTGELFF.

This clone was seen once. The identical CDR3 is also encoded by other nucleotide sequences in the sample. The gene calls are TRBV28 and TRBJ2-7; 7 positions match TRBD1. Germline CDR1 and CDR2: MDHEN and SYDVKM. V dropped 4 bases and J dropped 1; count of bases not matched to a gene: 4. The CDR3 covers 14 residues. The CDR3, as DNA: TGTGCCAGCAGTTCTCCGGGACAGTCCTACGAGCAGTACTTC. Encoded protein: CASSSPGQSYEQYF.

The rearrangement uses TRBV19 and TRBJ1-3; 7 bases are a match to TRBD1. After removal of 5 bases from V and 3 bases from J, the junction contained 16 bases not matched to a gene. Germline CDR1 is LNHDA and CDR2 is SQIVND (reference sequence). This CDR3 has 18 residues. CDR3 nucleotide sequence: TGTGCCAGTAGTCTTCGGACAGGTACCCCCCGGTTTGGAAACACCATATATTTT. Its protein product is CASSLRTGTPRFGNTIYF.

The V and J genes are TRBV5-1 and TRBJ1-1; the match to TRBD1 covers 7 bases. V gave up 4 bases and J gave up 8 bases; unmatched junction bases: 5. The CDR3 contains 12 residues. Germline lookup yields CDR1 SGHRS and CDR2 YFSETQ. The CDR3 reads CASSREGAEAFF. CDR3 in DNA: TGCGCCAGCAGCCGGGAGGGGGCCGAAGCTTTCTTT.

This clone was detected only a few times. V usage is TRBV7-2 and J usage is TRBJ2-7; 8 nucleotides align to TRBD2. Germline V gene lookup returns CDR1 SGHTA and CDR2 FQGNSA. The ends lost 5 bases at V and 2 bases at J; junction bases unmatched: 5. CDR3 length: 14 residues. This chain's CDR3 is CASSATSGPYEQYF. The DNA for the CDR3 is TGTGCCAGCAGCGCCACTAGCGGACCCTACGAGCAGTACTTC. The full variable domain, completed using reference TRBV7-2 and TRBJ2-7, is GAGVSQSPSNKVTEKGKDVELRCDPISGHTALYWYRQSLGQGLEFLIYFQGNSAPDKSGLPSDRFSAERTGGSVSTLTIQRTQQEDSAVYLCASSATSGPYEQYFGPGTRLTVT.

The gene calls are TRBV4-3 and TRBJ2-4, with 10 nucleotides matching TRBD2. From germline, CDR1 is LGHNA and CDR2 YSLEER. Trimming cost V 2 bases and J 10 bases; bases outside gene matches: 8. The CDR3 spans 15 residues. The CDR3 DNA reads as TGCGCCAGCAGCCAACCTAGCGGGAGTGGAATTATTCAGTACTTC. This translates into CASSQPSGSGIIQYF.